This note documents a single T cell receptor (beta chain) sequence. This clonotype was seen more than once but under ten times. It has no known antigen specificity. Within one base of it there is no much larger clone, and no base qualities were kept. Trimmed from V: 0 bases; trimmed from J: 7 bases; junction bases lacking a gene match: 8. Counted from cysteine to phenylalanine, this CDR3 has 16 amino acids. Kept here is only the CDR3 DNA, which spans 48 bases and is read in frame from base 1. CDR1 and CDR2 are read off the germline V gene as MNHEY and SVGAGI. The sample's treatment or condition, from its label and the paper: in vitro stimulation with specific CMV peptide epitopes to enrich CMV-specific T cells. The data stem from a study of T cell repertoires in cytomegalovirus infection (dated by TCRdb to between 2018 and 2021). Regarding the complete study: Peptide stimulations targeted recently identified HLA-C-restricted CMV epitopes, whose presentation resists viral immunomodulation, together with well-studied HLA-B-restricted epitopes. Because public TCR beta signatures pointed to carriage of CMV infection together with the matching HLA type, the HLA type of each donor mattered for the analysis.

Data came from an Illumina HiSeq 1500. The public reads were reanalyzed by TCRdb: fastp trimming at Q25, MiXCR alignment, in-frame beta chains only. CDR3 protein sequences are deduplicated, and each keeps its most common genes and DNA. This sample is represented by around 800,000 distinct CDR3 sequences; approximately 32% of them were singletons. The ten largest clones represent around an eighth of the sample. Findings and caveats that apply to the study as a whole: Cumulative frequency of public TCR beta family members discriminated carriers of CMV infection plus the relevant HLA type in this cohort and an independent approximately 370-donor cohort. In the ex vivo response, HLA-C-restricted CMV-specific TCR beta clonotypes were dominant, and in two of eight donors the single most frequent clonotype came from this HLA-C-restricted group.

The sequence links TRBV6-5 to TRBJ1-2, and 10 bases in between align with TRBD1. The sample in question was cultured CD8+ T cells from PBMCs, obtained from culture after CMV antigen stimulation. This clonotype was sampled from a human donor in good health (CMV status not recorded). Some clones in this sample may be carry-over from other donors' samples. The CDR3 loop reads CASSYSSSGTGVGYTF. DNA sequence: TGTGCCAGCAGTTACTCGAGTTCCGGGACAGGGGTTGGCTACACCTTC.